The clone carrying this T cell receptor beta chain appeared many times. Its specificity is not known. Each CDR3 protein gets one entry after TCRdb re-called the 5' RACE reads with MiXCR. The sample consists of approximately 230,000 distinct CDR3 sequences, 6.5% of them appearing once. CDR1 is SGHVS, CDR2 FQNEAQ, per germline. The CDR3 extends over 17 amino acids. V was shortened by 1 base and J by 9 bases, with 24 bases between the two germline ends. This sample is drawn from a study of identical twins. Findings of the study overall: There is a chance that invariant MAIT and iNKT cells partially muddied zero-insertion analyses. Whereas memory repertoires showed no such difference, abundant cord blood beta clonotypes carried fewer insertions.

These data were also reused for a study on T cells expressing NK-cell markers.

The V gene is TRBV7-8, the J gene TRBJ2-5; D is undetermined. This clonotype originated in a woman between 18 and 30 years old in good health. The sample was CD8+ T cells sorted from blood. Here the CDR3 reads CASSLVFGQAVAPAQYF. DNA for the CDR3: TGTGCCAGCAGCTTAGTATTTGGGCAGGCCGTTGCTCCGGCCCAGTACTTC.